This entry features one T cell receptor beta chain sequence. Libraries were prepared by immunoSEQ multiplex PCR; TCRdb keeps only in-frame clonotypes and omits some of them. The repertoire holds tens of thousands of clones, with 65% to 85% as singletons. The data were taken from a study of lymphopenia after photon versus proton radiotherapy. V was trimmed by 3 bases and J by 5 bases, leaving 7 bases between them. The CDR3 contains 12 residues. The material was peripheral blood, obtained from a patient treated with proton-based radiotherapy. The chain recombines TRBV23-1 with TRBJ2-5; no reliable D call. TRBV23-1 is reported as an ORF; its role is uncertain. The sequence was collected from a woman in her 70s with pancreatic cancer. The CDR3 loop reads CASSQACETQYF. The CDR3 region has the DNA TGCGCCAGCAGTCAGGCGTGCGAGACCCAGTACTTC.